Following are 2 T cell receptor beta chains from one sample sequenced in a study of T cell responses to AZD1222 COVID-19 vaccine. Data came from immunoSEQ multiplex PCR; TCRdb stores just in-frame clones and leaves some out. The top ten hold approximately 5.1% of the sample, which has roughly 120,000 clones, about 92% seen once. The sequencing here drew on peripheral blood, taken 28 days after the second AZD1222 dose. These receptors were obtained from an adult who received the AZD1222 COVID-19 vaccine.

This chain joins TRBV6-5 and TRBJ1-1, with D perhaps TRBD1 (5 bases). This CDR3 has 15 amino acids. Germline CDR1 is MNHEY and CDR2 is SVGAGI. V was shortened by 7 bases and J by 4 bases, with 19 bases between the two germline ends. The CDR3 here is CASNFRAGGSTEAFF. CDR3 nucleotide sequence: TGTGCCAGCAACTTTCGTGCTGGGGGGAGCACTGAAGCTTTCTTT.

The chain links TRBV7-2 to TRBJ2-2; 10 bases are shared with TRBD1. From germline, CDR1 is SGHTA and CDR2 FQGNSA. The ends lost 3 bases at V and 4 bases at J; junction bases unmatched: 5. This CDR3 is 16 amino acids long. The CDR3 region is CASSFRQGAPTGELFF. In DNA form, the CDR3 reads TGTGCCAGCAGCTTCCGACAGGGGGCGCCCACCGGGGAGCTGTTTTTT.